This TCR beta chain is from a study of blood T cell repertoires in COVID-19. Under the authors' procedure: Reference gene primer amplification gave nucleated cell count estimates. Produced via immunoSEQ multiplex PCR; TCRdb's table is partial and in-frame only. That table gives V, J and clone size, and the DNA gave D and trimming. The top ten clones hold approximately 5.4% of a sample with a few hundred thousand clones, over 80% of them seen once. Cohort 3 donors counted as recovered after two negative PCRs, clearance, or resolved symptoms. This clone was seen only a few times. The CDR3 covers 15 residues. Germline CDR1 is KGHSH and CDR2 is LQKENI. With V trimmed by 4 bases and J by 6 bases, 5 bases remained unmatched.

V is TRBV18 and J is TRBJ1-6; 8 nucleotides agree with TRBD1. The specimen sequenced was PBMCs or T cells enriched from blood (not recorded which). This TCR derives from a woman between 50 and 59 years old who had recovered from COVID-19. CDR3 sequence: CASSRSRGPNSPLHF. The CDR3 nucleotides read TGTGCCAGCTCACGAAGCAGGGGGCCTAATTCACCCCTCCACTTT.